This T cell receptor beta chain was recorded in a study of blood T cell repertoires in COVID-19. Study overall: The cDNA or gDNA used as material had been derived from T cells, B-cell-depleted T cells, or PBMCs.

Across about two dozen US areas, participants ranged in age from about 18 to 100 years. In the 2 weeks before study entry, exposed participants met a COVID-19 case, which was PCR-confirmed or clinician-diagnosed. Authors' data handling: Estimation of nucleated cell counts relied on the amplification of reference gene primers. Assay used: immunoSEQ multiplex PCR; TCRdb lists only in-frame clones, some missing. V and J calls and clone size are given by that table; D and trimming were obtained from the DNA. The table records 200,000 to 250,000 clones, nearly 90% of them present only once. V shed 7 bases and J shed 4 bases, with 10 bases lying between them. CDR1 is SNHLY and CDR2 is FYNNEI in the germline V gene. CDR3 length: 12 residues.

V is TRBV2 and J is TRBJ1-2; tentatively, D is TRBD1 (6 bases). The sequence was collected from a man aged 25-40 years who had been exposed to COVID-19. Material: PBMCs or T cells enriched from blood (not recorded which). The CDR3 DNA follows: TGTGCCAGCACTCAGGACAGCTATGGCTACACCTTC. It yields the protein CASTQDSYGYTF.